Included here is one T cell receptor beta chain sequence, with context. The table lists this clone with a few counts. No cognate antigen has been identified for it. There are no base qualities to consult, and no much larger clone falls within one base. The data originate from a study of pediatric ulcerative colitis (dated by TCRdb to the late 2010s). With respect to the entire study: Several ulcerative colitis patients had pancolitis and two had left-sided colitis, with histology consistent with ulcerative colitis in all. The Pediatric Ulcerative Colitis Activity Index classified two patients as having mild disease, several as having moderate disease and three as having acute severe colitis. From under 10 newly diagnosed, treatment-naive pediatric ulcerative colitis patients and four non-IBD control children, paired blood and rectal samples were collected.

The CDR3, cysteine through phenylalanine, is 15 amino acids long. CDR3 DNA is the only sequence kept; it has 45 bases, read in frame from the first base. CDR1 and CDR2 were assigned from the germline V gene (reference sequence) as LNHNV and YYDKDF. At the junction V is shortened by 5 bases and J by 4 bases; bases outside the gene matches: 4. During colonoscopy, one to two pinch biopsies were obtained from the rectum for research. Before the diagnostic colonoscopy, none of the ulcerative colitis patients had been given immunosuppressive medication. Before DNA was isolated, the rectal biopsies underwent proteinase K digestion. The Wizard kit (Promega) was used to extract genomic DNA from the blood and intestinal samples. Using the immunoSEQ TRB Survey service, rearranged CDR3 beta regions were amplified from genomic DNA with multiplex V and J primers. To keep sequencing depth equal across samples, survey-level depth of up to 500,000 reads per sample was applied. The libraries were purified, combined into pools and sequenced with Illumina technology. On the authors' methods: Productive clonality, sample overlap, pairwise scatters, CDR3 beta length, V/D/J gene usage and productiveness were assessed with immunoSEQ online tools. Calculated diversity was defined as the number of unique rearrangements divided by total templates times 100, and Shannon and Simpson indices were additionally computed. For principal component analysis, Z-score normalized data were analyzed with the R prcomp function and the ggbiplot package. Blood-rectal clonal overlap within each subject was quantified with Morisita's index. Imported from immuneACCESS, the table was reduced by TCRdb to in-frame sequences with V and J called. These copies leave out some clones; in studies compared against another copy, an unresolved V gene accounts for under half, and the cause of the remainder is not known. For V, J and clone size, that table is used; D and trimming come from the DNA. The table for this sample lists 40,000 to 55,000 clones; 60% to 85% of them were counted only once. Of the sample, over 3% is held by the ten largest clones.

What the work shows at the level of the full study, not this receptor alone: A couple of rectal CDR3 clonotypes were found in every ulcerative colitis patient but in no control. Because repertoires came from total lymphocyte DNA, patterns in rare subsets such as regulatory T cells may not be reflected. For technical reasons, substantially fewer templates were yielded by the blood samples of two patients, and these blood samples were excluded from blood-rectal overlap analysis. The healthy control group was small, with only a handful of individuals. Significantly higher autologous blood-rectal clonal overlap was found in ulcerative colitis patients than in controls, which suggested increased T cell trafficking to inflamed tissue. Rectal repertoire features separated controls, mild-moderate and acute severe colitis patients; acute severe colitis showed reduced rectal diversity due to clonal expansions. Blood-derived T cells may have been included in the rectal pinch biopsies, particularly in patients with overt colitis.

The clonotype originates from a girl aged 10 to 17 with moderate ulcerative colitis. This sequence uses TRBV15 and TRBJ2-3; the junction holds 12 bases that match TRBD1. Sequencing was performed on gut tissue. This receptor carries the CDR3 CATSSGTGGSDTQYF. Here is the DNA: TGTGCCACCAGCTCCGGGACAGGGGGCTCAGATACGCAGTATTTT.